A single sample gave rise to the 8 T cell receptor beta chains below, sequenced in a study of spatial heterogeneity in lung cancer. Overall study results and limits: Counts of expanded intratumoral alpha and beta TCRs tracked tumor mutation counts.

No cognate antigen is known for these TCRs. Each CDR3 protein is one row after TCRdb ran MiXCR on the 5' RACE reads. The sample holds 9,500 to 11,000 distinct CDR3 sequences, around 7.9% seen once. The time point is: sample taken at primary tumor resection. Sequences were derived from lung tumor tissue, sampled at surgery. The source is a female donor with early-stage non-small cell lung cancer.

This clonotype was found many times. This beta chain is an unintended read in a library built for alpha chains; its size means little. The chain has TRBV5-4 and TRBJ1-1; D may be TRBD1 (5 bases). The CDR3 has 14 amino acids. Looked up from germline, CDR1 is SGHNT and CDR2 is YYREEE (reference sequence). Trimming removed 2 bases from V and 0 bases from J, with 8 bases in between. The CDR3 sequence: CASSLWGMNTEAFF. CDR3 coding DNA: TGTGCCAGCAGCTTATGGGGCATGAACACTGAAGCTTTCTTT.

This clonotype is categorized as medium-sized. This beta chain represents an off-target read in a library built for alpha chains; its size is of limited meaning. The V and J genes are TRBV19 and TRBJ2-5; 9 nucleotides align to TRBD2. CDR1 and CDR2 from the germline V gene are LNHDA and SQIVND (reference sequence). After removal of 2 bases from V and 0 bases from J, the junction contained 1 base not matched to a gene. This CDR3 region has 15 residues. The CDR3 DNA reads as TGTGCCAGTAGTATACTAGCGGGGAACCAAGAGACCCAGTACTTC. This sequence encodes CASSILAGNQETQYF. The full variable domain, rest sourced from reference TRBV19 and TRBJ2-5, is DGGITQSPKYLFRKEGQNVTLSCEQNLNHDAMYWYRQDPGQGLRLIYYSQIVNDFQKGDIAEGYSVSREKKESFPLTVTSAQKNPTAFYLCASSILAGNQETQYFGPGTRLLVL.

This clonotype is classed as medium-sized. As an off-target read in a library built for alpha chains, this beta chain has a frequency of little significance. The CDR3 loop is CASNWDSSYEQYF. DNA for the CDR3: TGTGCCAGCAATTGGGACAGTTCCTACGAGCAGTACTTC. V and J are TRBV2 and TRBJ2-7, with TRBD1 identical over 7 bases. The V gene end was trimmed by 7 bases and the J gene end by 1 base; junction bases not matched to a gene: 4. This CDR3 is 13 amino acids long. Germline lookup yields CDR1 SNHLY and CDR2 FYNNEI.

This clonotype was observed many times. This beta chain is off target for a library built for alpha chains, so its abundance means little. The chain uses TRBV27 and TRBJ1-1; 8 positions agree with TRBD1. CDR3 size: 14 residues. Germline trimming cut 6 bases from V and 5 bases from J; bases unmatched to any gene: 8. Germline CDR1 is MNHEY and CDR2 is SMNVEV (reference sequence). The CDR3 DNA sequence: TGTGCCAGCAGACCAACAGGGGGAGGAACTGAAGCTTTCTTT. It encodes CASRPTGGGTEAFF.

This clonotype showed up many times. This beta chain lies outside the target of a library built for alpha chains; its clone size means little. The V gene is TRBV15, the J gene TRBJ1-1; D gene uncertain. Trimming shortened V by 0 bases and J by 7 bases, and 3 bases separated the two germline ends. Per germline, CDR1 LNHNV and CDR2 YYDKDF (reference sequence). This CDR3 is 11 amino acids long. CDR3 sequence reads: CATSRELEAFF. The DNA for the CDR3 is TGTGCCACCAGCAGAGAGCTTGAAGCTTTCTTT.

This clonotype was observed at least ten times. This beta chain is a stray sequence in a library constructed for alpha chains; its clone size is not meaningful. The chain recombines TRBV7-2 with TRBJ2-3; D is perhaps TRBD2 (5 bases). Trimming stripped 1 base from V and 4 bases from J, with 9 bases between. The CDR3 contains 14 residues. Germline V gene sequence: CDR1 SGHTA, CDR2 FQGNSA. CDR3: CASSLGGSADTQYF. Here the CDR3 DNA reads TGTGCCAGCAGCTTAGGAGGGAGCGCAGATACGCAGTATTTT.

This clonotype has at least ten counts. With the library built for alpha chains, this beta chain is off target and its frequency is not meaningful. The chain joins TRBV10-3 to TRBJ1-5; maybe TRBD1 (5 bases). V lost 4 bases, J lost 5 bases, and 6 bases lay in between. The CDR3 loop spans 12 amino acids. The germline CDR1 and CDR2 sequences are ENHRY and SYGVKD. The CDR3 is CAISAGDQPQHF. The CDR3, as DNA: TGTGCCATCAGTGCGGGGGATCAGCCCCAGCATTTT.

Of note for this clonotype: A library made for alpha chains picked up this beta chain off target, so its size means little. V usage is TRBV12-5 and J usage is TRBJ2-2, with D possibly matching TRBD2 (5 bases). CDR3 size: 13 residues. CDR1 and CDR2 from the germline V gene are LGHNT and FRNRAP. The V gene lost 9 bases and the J gene lost 7 bases, with 15 bases spanning the gap. The CDR3 is CASAPVAGGELFF. CDR3 nucleotide sequence: TGTGCTAGCGCACCCGTGGCGGGCGGGGAGCTGTTTTTT.